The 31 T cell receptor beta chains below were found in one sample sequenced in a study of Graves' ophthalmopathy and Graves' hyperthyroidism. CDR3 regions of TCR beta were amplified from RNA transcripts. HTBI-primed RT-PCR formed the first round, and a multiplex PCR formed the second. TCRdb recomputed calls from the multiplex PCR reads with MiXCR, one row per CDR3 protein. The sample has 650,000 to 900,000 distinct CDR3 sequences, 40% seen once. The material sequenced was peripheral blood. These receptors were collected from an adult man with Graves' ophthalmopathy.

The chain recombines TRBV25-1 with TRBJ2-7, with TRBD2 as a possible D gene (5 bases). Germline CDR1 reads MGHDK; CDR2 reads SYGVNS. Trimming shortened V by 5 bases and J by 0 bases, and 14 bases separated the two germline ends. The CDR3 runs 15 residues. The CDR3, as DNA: TGTGCCAGCAGTTACTCTGCCGGGAACTCCTACGAGCAGTACTTC. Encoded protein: CASSYSAGNSYEQYF.

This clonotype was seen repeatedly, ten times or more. CDR3: CASSLSWTQYF. As DNA, the CDR3 is TGTGCCAGCAGTTTGAGTTGGACCCAGTACTTC. The J gene is TRBJ2-5, the V gene TRBV12-3 or TRBV12-4; D gene unclear. Trimming left V 3 bases short and J 7 bases short, with 6 bases between. This CDR3 is 11 amino acids long.

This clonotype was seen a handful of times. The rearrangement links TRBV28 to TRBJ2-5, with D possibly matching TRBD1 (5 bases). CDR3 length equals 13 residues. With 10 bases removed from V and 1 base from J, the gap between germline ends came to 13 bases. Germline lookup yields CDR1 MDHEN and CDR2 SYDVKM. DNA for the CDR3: TGTGCCACTCGAACAGGTCCCCAAGAGACCCAGTACTTC. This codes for CATRTGPQETQYF.

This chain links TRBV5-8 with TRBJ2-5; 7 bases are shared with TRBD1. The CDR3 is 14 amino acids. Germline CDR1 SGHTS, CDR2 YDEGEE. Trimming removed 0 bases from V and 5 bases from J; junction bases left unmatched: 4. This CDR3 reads CASSLASQGETQYF. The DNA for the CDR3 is TGTGCCAGCAGCTTGGCTTCACAGGGGGAGACCCAGTACTTC.

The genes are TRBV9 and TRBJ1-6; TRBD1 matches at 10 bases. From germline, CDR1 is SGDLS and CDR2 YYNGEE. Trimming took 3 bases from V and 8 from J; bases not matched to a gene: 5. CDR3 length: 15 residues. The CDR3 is CASSARTGGDSPLHF. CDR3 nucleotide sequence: TGTGCCAGCAGCGCAAGGACAGGGGGGGATTCACCCCTCCACTTT.

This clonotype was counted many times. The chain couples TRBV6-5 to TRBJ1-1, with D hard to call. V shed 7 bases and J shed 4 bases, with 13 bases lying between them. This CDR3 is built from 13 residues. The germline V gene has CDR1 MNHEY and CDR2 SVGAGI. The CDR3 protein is CASIDGESTEAFF. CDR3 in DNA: TGTGCCAGCATTGACGGCGAATCCACTGAAGCTTTCTTT.

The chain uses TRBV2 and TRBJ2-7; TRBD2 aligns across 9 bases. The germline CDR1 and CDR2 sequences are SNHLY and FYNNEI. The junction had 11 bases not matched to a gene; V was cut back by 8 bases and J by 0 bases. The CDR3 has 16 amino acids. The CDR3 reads CASGSSSGRSSYEQYF. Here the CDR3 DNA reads TGTGCCAGCGGGTCATCAAGCGGGAGGAGCTCCTACGAGCAGTACTTC.

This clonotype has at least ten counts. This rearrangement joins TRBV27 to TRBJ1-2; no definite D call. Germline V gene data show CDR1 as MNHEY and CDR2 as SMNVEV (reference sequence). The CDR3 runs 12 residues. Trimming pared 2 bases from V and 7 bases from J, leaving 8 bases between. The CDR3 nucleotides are TGTGCCAGCAGTTTAGAGGGCATTGGCTACACCTTC. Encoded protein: CASSLEGIGYTF.

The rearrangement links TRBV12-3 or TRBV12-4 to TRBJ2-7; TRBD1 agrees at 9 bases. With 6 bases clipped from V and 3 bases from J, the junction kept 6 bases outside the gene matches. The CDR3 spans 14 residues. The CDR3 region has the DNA TGTGCCAGCAGCCGACAGGGGGTGGACTACGAGCAGTACTTC. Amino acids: CASSRQGVDYEQYF.

The CDR3 bases are TGTGCCAGTAGCCACCGAAGGGGGACTAGAGTTCGGTCTGGGGCCAACGTCCTGACTTTC. Protein product: CASSHRRGTRVRSGANVLTF. The rearrangement uses TRBV19 and TRBJ2-6; 8 bases are shared with TRBD2. CDR1 LNHDA and CDR2 SQIVND come from the germline V gene (reference sequence). The CDR3 is made up of 20 amino acids. The V gene end was trimmed by 6 bases and the J gene end by 1 base; junction bases not matched to a gene: 17.

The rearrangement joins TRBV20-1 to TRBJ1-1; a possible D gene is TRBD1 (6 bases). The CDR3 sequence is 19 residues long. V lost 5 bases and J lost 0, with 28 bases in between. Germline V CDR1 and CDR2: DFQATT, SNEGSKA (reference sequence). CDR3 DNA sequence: TGCAGTGCTCGCAGGGGTGGAGCTTCTCTGCGCGCCTTGAACACTGAAGCTTTCTTT. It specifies CSARRGGASLRALNTEAFF.

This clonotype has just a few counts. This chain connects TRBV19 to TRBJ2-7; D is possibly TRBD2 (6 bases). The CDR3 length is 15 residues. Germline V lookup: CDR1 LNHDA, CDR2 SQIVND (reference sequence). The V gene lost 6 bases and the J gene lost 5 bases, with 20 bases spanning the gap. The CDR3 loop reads CASRVAASRLDEQYF. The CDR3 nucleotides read TGTGCCAGTAGAGTAGCGGCCTCGAGGCTTGACGAGCAGTACTTC.

The CDR3 reads CASSGGGRTEAFF. The CDR3 DNA reads as TGTGCCAGCAGTGGAGGGGGCCGTACTGAAGCTTTCTTT. The chain uses TRBV7-2 and TRBJ1-1; TRBD1 aligns across 7 bases. Per germline, CDR1 SGHTA and CDR2 FQGNSA. This CDR3 is built from 13 residues. Germline trimming cut 6 bases from V and 5 bases from J; bases unmatched to any gene: 6. Full variable domain (rest looked up from reference TRBV7-2 and TRBJ1-1): GAGVSQSPSNKVTEKGKDVELRCDPISGHTALYWYRQSLGQGLEFLIYFQGNSAPDKSGLPSDRFSAERTGGSVSTLTIQRTQQEDSAVYLCASSGGGRTEAFFGQGTRLTVV.

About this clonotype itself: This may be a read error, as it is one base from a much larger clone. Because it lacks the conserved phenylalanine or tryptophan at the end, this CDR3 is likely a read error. The CDR3 nucleotides read TGTGCCAGCATCGGACAGTTTCTAACTGAAGCTTTCCTT. This encodes CASIGQFLTEAFL. The chain joins TRBV7-9 to TRBJ1-1; the D gene is possibly TRBD1 (6 bases). V dropped 7 bases and J dropped 5 bases, with 14 bases sitting between them. The CDR3 spans 13 residues. Germline V gives CDR1 SEHNR, CDR2 FQNEAQ (reference sequence).

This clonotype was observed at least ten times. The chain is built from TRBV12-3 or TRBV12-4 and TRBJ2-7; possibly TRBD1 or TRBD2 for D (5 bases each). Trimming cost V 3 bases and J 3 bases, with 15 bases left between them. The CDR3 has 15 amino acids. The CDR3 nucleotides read TGTGCCAGCAGTTTTGGCCAGGTGGGGGACTACGAGCAGTACTTC. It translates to CASSFGQVGDYEQYF.

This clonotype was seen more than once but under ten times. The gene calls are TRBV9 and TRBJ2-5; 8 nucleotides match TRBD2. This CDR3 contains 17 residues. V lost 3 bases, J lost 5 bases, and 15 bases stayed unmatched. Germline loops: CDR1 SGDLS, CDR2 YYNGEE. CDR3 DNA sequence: TGTGCCAGCAGCGGTAGTAGGGCCAGCGGGGGCCCTGAGACCCAGTACTTC. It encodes CASSGSRASGGPETQYF.

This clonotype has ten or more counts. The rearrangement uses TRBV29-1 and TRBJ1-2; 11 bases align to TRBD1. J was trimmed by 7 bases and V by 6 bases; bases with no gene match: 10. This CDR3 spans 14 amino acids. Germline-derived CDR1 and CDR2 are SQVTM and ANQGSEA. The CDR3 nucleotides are TGCAGCGTGTTGGGCGGACAGGGGGCCGGTGGCTACACCTTC. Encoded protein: CSVLGGQGAGGYTF.

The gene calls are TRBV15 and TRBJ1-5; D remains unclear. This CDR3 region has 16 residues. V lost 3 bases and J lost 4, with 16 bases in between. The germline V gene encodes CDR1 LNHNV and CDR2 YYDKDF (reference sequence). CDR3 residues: CATSSARQHTNQPQHF. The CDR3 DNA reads TGTGCCACCAGCAGTGCTAGACAACATACGAATCAGCCCCAGCATTTT.

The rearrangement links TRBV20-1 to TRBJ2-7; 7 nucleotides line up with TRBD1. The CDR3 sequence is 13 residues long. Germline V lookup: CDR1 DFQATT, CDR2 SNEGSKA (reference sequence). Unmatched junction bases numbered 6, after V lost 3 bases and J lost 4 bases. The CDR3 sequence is CSAREPGGYEQYF. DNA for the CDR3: TGCAGTGCTAGGGAGCCAGGGGGTTACGAGCAGTACTTC.

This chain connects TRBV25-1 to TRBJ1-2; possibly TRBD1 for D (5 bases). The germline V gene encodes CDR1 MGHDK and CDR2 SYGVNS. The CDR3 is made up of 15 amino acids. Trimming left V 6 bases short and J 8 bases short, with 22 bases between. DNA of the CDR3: TGTGCCAGCAGAGAAGGTTCCGGGACGGTGGACGGCTACACCTTC. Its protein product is CASREGSGTVDGYTF.

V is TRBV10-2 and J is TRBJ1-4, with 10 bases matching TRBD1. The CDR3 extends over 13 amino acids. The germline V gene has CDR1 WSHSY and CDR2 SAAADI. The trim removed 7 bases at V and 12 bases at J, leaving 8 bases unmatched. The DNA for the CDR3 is TGCGCCAGCACTGACAGGGGGCTTGTGGAACTGTTTTTT. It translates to CASTDRGLVELFF.

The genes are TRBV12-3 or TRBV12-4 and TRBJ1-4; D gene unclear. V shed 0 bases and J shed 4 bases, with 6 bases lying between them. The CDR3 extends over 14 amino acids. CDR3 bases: TGTGCCAGCAGTTTAGCACTGTTTAATGAAAAACTGTTTTTT. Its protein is CASSLALFNEKLFF.

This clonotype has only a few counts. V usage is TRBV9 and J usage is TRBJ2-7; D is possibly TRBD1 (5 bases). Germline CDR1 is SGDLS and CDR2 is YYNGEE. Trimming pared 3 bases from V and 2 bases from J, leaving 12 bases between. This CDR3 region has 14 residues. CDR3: CASSEQVLPYEQYF. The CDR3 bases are TGTGCCAGCAGCGAACAGGTTCTGCCCTACGAGCAGTACTTC.

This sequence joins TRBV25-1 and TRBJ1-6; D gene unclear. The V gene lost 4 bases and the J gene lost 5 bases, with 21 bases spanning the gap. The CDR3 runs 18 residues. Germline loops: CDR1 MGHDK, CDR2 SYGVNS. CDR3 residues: CASSGARGSYGDNSPLHF. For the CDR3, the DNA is TGTGCCAGCAGTGGTGCTCGCGGTAGTTACGGAGATAATTCACCCCTCCACTTT.

The CDR3: CASSSLAGVFNTGELFF. The CDR3 DNA is TGTGCCAGCAGCTCCCTAGCGGGAGTCTTCAACACCGGGGAGCTGTTTTTT. The rearrangement joins TRBV7-2 to TRBJ2-2; 10 bases are shared with TRBD2. CDR3 length: 17 residues. V shed 4 bases and J 2 bases; nucleotides not matched to a gene: 7. Germline V gene lookup returns CDR1 SGHTA and CDR2 FQGNSA.

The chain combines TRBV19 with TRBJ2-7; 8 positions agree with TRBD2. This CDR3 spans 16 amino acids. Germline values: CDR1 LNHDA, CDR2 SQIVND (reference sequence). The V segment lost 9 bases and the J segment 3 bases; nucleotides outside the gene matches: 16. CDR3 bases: TGTGCCAGCAGCTCCGGGTCCCCGGGACTAGGCTACGAGCAGTACTTC. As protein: CASSSGSPGLGYEQYF.

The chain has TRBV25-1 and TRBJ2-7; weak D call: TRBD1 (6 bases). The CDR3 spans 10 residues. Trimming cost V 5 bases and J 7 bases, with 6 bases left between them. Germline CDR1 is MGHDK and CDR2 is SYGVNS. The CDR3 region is CASSQGEQYF. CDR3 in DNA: TGTGCCAGCAGTCAGGGGGAGCAGTACTTC.

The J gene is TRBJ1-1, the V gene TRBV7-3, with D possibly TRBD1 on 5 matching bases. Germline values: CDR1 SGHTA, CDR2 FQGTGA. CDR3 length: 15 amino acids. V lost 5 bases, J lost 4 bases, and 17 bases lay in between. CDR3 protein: CASSLLSGSRTEAFF. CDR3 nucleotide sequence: TGTGCCAGCAGCCTGCTCTCAGGGTCCCGCACTGAAGCTTTCTTT.

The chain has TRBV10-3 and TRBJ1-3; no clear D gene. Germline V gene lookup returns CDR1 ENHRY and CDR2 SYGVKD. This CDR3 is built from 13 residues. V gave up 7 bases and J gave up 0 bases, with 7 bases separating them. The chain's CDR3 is CAIKRGSGNTIYF. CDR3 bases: TGTGCCATCAAGCGGGGCTCTGGAAACACCATATATTTT.

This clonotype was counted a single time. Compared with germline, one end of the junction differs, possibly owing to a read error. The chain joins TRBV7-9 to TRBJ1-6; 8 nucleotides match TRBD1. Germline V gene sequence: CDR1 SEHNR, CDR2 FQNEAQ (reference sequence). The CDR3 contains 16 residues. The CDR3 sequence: CASSLGQGANKSPLHF. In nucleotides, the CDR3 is TGTGCCAGCAGTTTAGGTCAGGGGGCCAATAAATCACCCCTCCACTTT. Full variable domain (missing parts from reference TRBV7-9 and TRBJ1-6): DTGVSQNPRHKITKRGQNVTFRCDPISEHNRLYWYRQTLGQGPEFLTYFQNEAQLEKSRLLSDRFSAERPKGSFSTLEIQRTEQGDSAMYLCASSLGQGANKSPLHFGNGTRLTVT.

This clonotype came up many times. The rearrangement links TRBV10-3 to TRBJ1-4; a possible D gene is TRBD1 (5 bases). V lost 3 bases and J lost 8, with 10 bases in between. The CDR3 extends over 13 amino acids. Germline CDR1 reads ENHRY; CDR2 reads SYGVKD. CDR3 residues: CAISESGAEKLFF. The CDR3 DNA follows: TGTGCCATCAGTGAATCCGGGGCCGAAAAACTGTTTTTT.